Following are 30 T cell receptor beta chains from one sample sequenced in a study of blood T cell repertoires in COVID-19. Using immunoSEQ multiplex PCR, the repertoire was profiled, and TCRdb retains in-frame clones only, with some absent. The repertoire holds a few hundred thousand clones, with 80% to 90% as singletons. Sequencing was carried out using PBMCs or T cells enriched from blood (not recorded which). Receptor source: a woman between 45 and 65 years old who had recovered from COVID-19.

A single count supports this clone. This chain uses TRBV20-1 with TRBJ2-1; D perhaps matches TRBD2 (6 bases). The V end was cut by 4 bases, the J end by 9 bases, with 10 bases between. Germline V gene sequence: CDR1 DFQATT, CDR2 SNEGSKA (reference sequence). The length of the CDR3 is 11 residues. The CDR3 here is CSAIRSGEQFF. The CDR3 coding sequence is TGCAGTGCTATCCGTAGCGGTGAGCAGTTCTTC.

The chain carries TRBV5-1 and TRBJ2-1; 10 nucleotides line up with TRBD2. The CDR3 is 15 residues long. Germline loops: CDR1 SGHRS, CDR2 YFSETQ. V shed 4 bases and J 6 bases; nucleotides not matched to a gene: 7. The CDR3 DNA is TGCGCCAGCAGCATAGAAGCGGGAGGGTTCAATGAGCAGTTCTTC. This codes for CASSIEAGGFNEQFF.

This rearrangement joins TRBV20-1 to TRBJ1-3, with a weak D call TRBD1 (5 bases). Germline values: CDR1 DFQATT, CDR2 SNEGSKA (reference sequence). V gave up 6 bases and J gave up 9 bases, with 12 bases separating them. CDR3 size: 11 residues. The CDR3 DNA follows: TGCAGTGCGCCCCAGGGATCCACCATATATTTT. Translation gives CSAPQGSTIYF.

The chain combines TRBV5-1 with TRBJ1-3, with D unresolved. V lost 1 base and J lost 1, with 6 bases in between. There are 14 residues in the CDR3. Germline V gene data show CDR1 as SGHRS and CDR2 as YFSETQ. The CDR3 loop reads CASSLQSSGNTIYF. The CDR3 DNA sequence: TGCGCCAGCAGCTTGCAGTCTTCTGGAAACACCATATATTTT. The full variable domain, with the rest looked up from reference TRBV5-1 and TRBJ1-3, is KAGVTQTPRYLIKTRGQQVTLSCSPISGHRSVSWYQQTPGQGLQFLFEYFSETQRNKGNFPGRFSGRQFSNSRSEMNVSTLELGDSALYLCASSLQSSGNTIYFGEGSWLTVV.

The V call is TRBV9, the J call TRBJ1-3; tentative D call: TRBD1 (6 bases). The germline V gene encodes CDR1 SGDLS and CDR2 YYNGEE. The CDR3 spans 18 residues. The V gene lost 0 bases and the J gene lost 0 bases, with 16 bases spanning the gap. The CDR3 loop reads CASSVAERSGDSGNTIYF. The CDR3 DNA sequence: TGTGCCAGCAGCGTAGCGGAACGGTCAGGGGACTCTGGAAACACCATATATTTT. Full variable domain (missing parts from reference TRBV9 and TRBJ1-3): DSGVTQTPKHLITATGQRVTLRCSPRSGDLSVYWYQQSLDQGLQFLIQYYNGEERAKGNILERFSAQQFPDLHSELNLSSLELGDSALYFCASSVAERSGDSGNTIYFGEGSWLTVV.

The chain recombines TRBV7-9 with TRBJ2-2; TRBD1 matches at 10 bases. Unmatched junction bases numbered 10, after V lost 5 bases and J lost 7 bases. CDR3 length equals 16 residues. The germline V gene has CDR1 SEHNR and CDR2 FQNEAQ (reference sequence). The CDR3 sequence is CASSHRPGQGIGELFF. The CDR3 DNA sequence: TGTGCCAGCAGCCATCGACCGGGACAGGGGATCGGGGAGCTGTTTTTT.

V gene TRBV3-1 (or the pseudogene TRBV3-2) combines with J gene TRBJ2-7; weak D call: TRBD2 (5 bases). The V gene lost 1 base and the J gene lost 2 bases, with 9 bases spanning the gap. This CDR3 spans 14 amino acids. Looked up from germline, CDR1 is LGHDT and CDR2 is YNNKEL (reference sequence). The CDR3 DNA reads TGTGCCAGCAGCCAAGGCGAGGGAGCCTACGAGCAGTACTTC. Translating gives CASSQGEGAYEQYF.

The chain uses TRBV18 and TRBJ2-7; maybe TRBD1 (6 bases). V gave up 6 bases and J gave up 6 bases, with 15 bases separating them. This CDR3 has 13 residues. CDR1 and CDR2 (germline): KGHSH, LQKENI. In DNA, the CDR3 is TGTGCCAGCTCCCCCAAACAGGGTCTCGAGCAGTACTTC. Protein sequence: CASSPKQGLEQYF.

The chain joins TRBV5-1 to TRBJ2-7, with TRBD2 matching 9 bases. This CDR3 has 17 amino acids. The V gene's germline CDR1 is SGHRS and CDR2 YFSETQ. The ends lost 4 bases at V and 0 bases at J; junction bases unmatched: 11. DNA of the CDR3: TGCGCCAGCAGCGGATTGGCGGGAGGGGATAGCTCCTACGAGCAGTACTTC. This gives the protein CASSGLAGGDSSYEQYF.

The rearrangement links TRBV5-4 to TRBJ1-2; TRBD1 agrees at 8 bases. CDR3 length: 14 amino acids. After removal of 0 bases from V and 5 bases from J, the junction contained 3 bases not matched to a gene. Per the germline V gene, CDR1 is SGHNT and CDR2 is YYREEE (reference sequence). CDR3 protein: CASSLDRGYYGYTF. Here the CDR3 DNA reads TGTGCCAGCAGCTTGGACAGGGGGTATTATGGCTACACCTTC.

The V call is TRBV28, the J call TRBJ1-5, with D possibly TRBD1 on 5 matching bases. Looked up from germline, CDR1 is MDHEN and CDR2 is SYDVKM. Trimming pared 2 bases from V and 2 bases from J, leaving 10 bases between. The CDR3 spans 15 residues. This CDR3 is CASSLRQYGNQPQHF. Written as DNA, the CDR3 is TGTGCCAGCAGTTTACGACAGTATGGCAATCAGCCCCAGCATTTT.

Only one count was recorded for this clone. The chain is built from TRBV24-1 and TRBJ2-3; 8 bases map to TRBD2. V was clipped by 3 bases and J by 5 bases; unmatched bases: 9. The CDR3 consists of 16 residues. CDR1 is KGHDR, CDR2 SFDVKD, per germline. CDR3 nucleotides: TGTGCCACCAGTGATGGGGGACTAGAAAAAGGAGATACGCAGTATTTT. Translation gives CATSDGGLEKGDTQYF.

The CDR3 coding sequence is TGTGCCTGGAGTAAAATGCAGGGCGGTGATAATTCACCCCTCCACTTT. Translated, it gives CAWSKMQGGDNSPLHF. The chain couples TRBV30 to TRBJ1-6; D is perhaps TRBD1 (5 bases). This CDR3 contains 16 residues. V lost 2 bases and J lost 5, with 16 bases in between. CDR1 GTSNPN and CDR2 SVGIG come from the germline V gene (reference sequence). Together with reference TRBV30 and TRBJ1-6, the CDR3 gives the full variable domain: SQTIHQWPATLVQPVGSPLSLECTVEGTSNPNLYWYRQAAGRGLQLLFYSVGIGQISSEVPQNLSASRPQDRQFILSSKKLLLSDSGFYLCAWSKMQGGDNSPLHFGNGTRLTVT.

In this sample, this clone turned up a few times. V gene TRBV28 combines with J gene TRBJ2-4; TRBD2 aligns across 10 bases. The CDR3 is 22 residues long. Looked up from germline, CDR1 is MDHEN and CDR2 is SYDVKM. The ends lost 5 bases at V and 0 bases at J; junction bases unmatched: 22. The CDR3 region has the DNA TGTGCCAGCAGTCTACTACAGATAGCGGGAGGCCCAGGGATACTAGCCAAAAACATTCAGTACTTC. Amino acid sequence: CASSLLQIAGGPGILAKNIQYF.

The V gene is TRBV4-2, the J gene TRBJ1-2, with D unclear. V dropped 0 bases and J dropped 6 bases, with 11 bases sitting between them. CDR3 length equals 14 residues. Germline-derived CDR1 and CDR2 are LGHNA and YNFKEQ. This chain's CDR3 is CASSQEPLENGYTF. CDR3 coding DNA: TGTGCCAGCAGCCAAGAGCCGTTAGAGAATGGCTACACCTTC.

V and J are TRBV7-8 and TRBJ2-7; D is undetermined. V was shortened by 0 bases and J by 3 bases, with 12 bases between the two germline ends. The CDR3 loop spans 15 amino acids. Germline assignment: CDR1 SGHVS and CDR2 FQNEAQ. CDR3 loop: CASSLAGSPIYEQYF. The CDR3 DNA follows: TGTGCCAGCAGCTTAGCGGGCTCCCCAATCTACGAGCAGTACTTC. Combining the CDR3 with reference TRBV7-8 and TRBJ2-7 gives the whole variable domain GAGVSQSPRYKVAKRGQDVALRCDPISGHVSLFWYQQALGQGPEFLTYFQNEAQLDKSGLPSDRFFAERPEGSVSTLKIQRTQQEDSAVYLCASSLAGSPIYEQYFGPGTRLTVT.

This clone has only a few counts. The chain recombines TRBV3-1 (or the pseudogene TRBV3-2) with TRBJ1-1; unclear D gene. With 2 bases removed from V and 11 bases from J, the gap between germline ends came to 12 bases. The CDR3 spans 12 residues. Germline V gives CDR1 LGHDT, CDR2 YNNKEL (reference sequence). The chain's CDR3 is CASSQSTHGAFF. The CDR3 nucleotides are TGTGCCAGCAGCCAATCAACCCACGGTGCTTTCTTT.

The chain has TRBV5-4 and TRBJ2-5, with 7 nucleotides matching TRBD1. Trimming removed 0 bases from V and 6 bases from J; junction bases left unmatched: 8. This CDR3 has 15 amino acids. Per the germline V gene, CDR1 is SGHNT and CDR2 is YYREEE (reference sequence). CDR3 region: CASSLEGAKGKTQYF. Written as DNA, the CDR3 is TGTGCCAGCAGCTTGGAGGGGGCAAAGGGAAAGACCCAGTACTTC.

The V and J genes are TRBV29-1 and TRBJ1-4; TRBD1 might be the D (6 bases). CDR1 and CDR2 (germline): SQVTM, ANQGSEA. Deletions cut 4 bases from V and 6 bases from J, with 12 bases between. CDR3 size: 13 residues. CDR3 in amino acids: CSVVGGGDEKLFF. CDR3 nucleotides: TGCAGCGTTGTGGGAGGGGGTGATGAAAAACTGTTTTTT.

V gene TRBV5-5 combines with J gene TRBJ1-1; D gene uncertain. V lost 4 bases, J lost 0 bases, and 7 bases lay in between. CDR1 is SGHKS, CDR2 YYEKEE, per germline (reference sequence). The CDR3 is 13 amino acids. Here the CDR3 reads CASSPYMNTEAFF. As DNA, the CDR3 is TGTGCCAGCAGCCCGTATATGAACACTGAAGCTTTCTTT.

This chain joins TRBV19 and TRBJ2-7; 7 bases are a match to TRBD2. V shed 1 base, J shed 4 bases, and the junction held 7 bases outside the gene matches. Germline V gene lookup returns CDR1 LNHDA and CDR2 SQIVND (reference sequence). The CDR3 spans 15 residues. The CDR3 bases are TGTGCCAGTAGTATAGGGCTAGCGGATTTTTACGAGCAGTACTTC. Translated: CASSIGLADFYEQYF.

The chain has TRBV28 and TRBJ1-6; D unresolved. The CDR3 is 13 amino acids. V was clipped by 7 bases and J by 7 bases, with 11 bases between them. Germline CDR1 is MDHEN and CDR2 is SYDVKM. The DNA of the CDR3 is TGTGCCAGCACTCGAAGAGGGAATTCACCCCTCCACTTT. Its translation: CASTRRGNSPLHF.

J is TRBJ2-7 and V is TRBV27; D is possibly TRBD1 (6 bases). The germline V and J ends were trimmed by 3 bases and 2 bases, with 11 bases remaining between them. The CDR3 sequence is 14 residues long. The germline CDR1 and CDR2 sequences are MNHEY and SMNVEV (reference sequence). CDR3 DNA: TGTGCCAGCAGTTTCAGGGGTAAGGCCTACGAGCAGTACTTC. Amino acid sequence: CASSFRGKAYEQYF.

This chain links TRBV5-6 with TRBJ2-3; D unresolved. The ends were cut back, 0 bases at V and 1 base at J, with 6 bases in the middle. Germline V gene sequence: CDR1 SGHDT, CDR2 YYEEEE. The CDR3 consists of 14 residues. The CDR3 DNA is TGTGCCAGCAGCTTGGGGGCCCGCACAGATACGCAGTATTTT. Translating gives CASSLGARTDTQYF.

This clone has just one count. The V gene is TRBV16, the J gene TRBJ1-2, with 7 bases aligning to TRBD1. This CDR3 comprises 16 residues. V lost 0 bases and J lost 4; bases outside the gene matches: 8. Germline loops: CDR1 KGHSY, CDR2 FQNENV. CDR3 bases: TGTGCCAGCAGCCAATCGCACTTGACAGGGCTCTATGGCTACACCTTC. Translating gives CASSQSHLTGLYGYTF.

This clone came up a few times. The chain links TRBV28 to TRBJ2-2; 7 positions match TRBD1. Germline assignment: CDR1 MDHEN and CDR2 SYDVKM. Losses at the gene ends were 6 bases for V and 3 bases for J; bases not matched to a gene: 13. The CDR3 totals 17 residues. The CDR3 sequence: CASSTGIGDRHTGELFF. In DNA, the CDR3 is TGTGCCAGCAGCACTGGCATTGGGGACAGACACACCGGGGAGCTGTTTTTT.

In its sample, this clone was seen once. J is TRBJ2-2 and V is TRBV10-3; D perhaps matches TRBD2 (6 bases). V was clipped by 8 bases and J by 1 base, with 11 bases between them. Germline assignment: CDR1 ENHRY and CDR2 SYGVKD. The CDR3 extends over 14 amino acids. In DNA, the CDR3 is TGTGCCATCCGTCGGGGGATGAACACCGGGGAGCTGTTTTTT. Translated, it gives CAIRRGMNTGELFF.

V is TRBV29-1 and J is TRBJ2-7, with 14 bases identical to TRBD2. The germline V gene encodes CDR1 SQVTM and CDR2 ANQGSEA. The CDR3 covers 14 residues. V was clipped by 3 bases and J by 5 bases; unmatched bases: 3. The CDR3 DNA is TGCAGCGTTGATGGGACTAGCGGGAGAGACGAGCAGTACTTC. Translation: CSVDGTSGRDEQYF.

V is TRBV25-1 and J is TRBJ2-1, with 10 bases matching TRBD2. Germline V CDR1 and CDR2: MGHDK, SYGVNS. The CDR3 has 16 amino acids. Germline trimming cut 3 bases from V and 7 bases from J; bases unmatched to any gene: 9. The CDR3 spells CASSDSGAGGRNEQFF. CDR3 nucleotide sequence: TGTGCCAGCAGTGATTCCGGAGCGGGAGGGAGGAATGAGCAGTTCTTC.

A few counts support this clone. CDR3 nucleotides: TGTGCCAGCAGCGCCCTAGCGGGGCTTATCGGGGATACGCAGTATTTT. Its protein product is CASSALAGLIGDTQYF. The genes are TRBV9 and TRBJ2-3; the match to TRBD2 covers 9 bases. The ends lost 3 bases at V and 6 bases at J; junction bases unmatched: 11. The germline V gene encodes CDR1 SGDLS and CDR2 YYNGEE. The CDR3 spans 16 residues.